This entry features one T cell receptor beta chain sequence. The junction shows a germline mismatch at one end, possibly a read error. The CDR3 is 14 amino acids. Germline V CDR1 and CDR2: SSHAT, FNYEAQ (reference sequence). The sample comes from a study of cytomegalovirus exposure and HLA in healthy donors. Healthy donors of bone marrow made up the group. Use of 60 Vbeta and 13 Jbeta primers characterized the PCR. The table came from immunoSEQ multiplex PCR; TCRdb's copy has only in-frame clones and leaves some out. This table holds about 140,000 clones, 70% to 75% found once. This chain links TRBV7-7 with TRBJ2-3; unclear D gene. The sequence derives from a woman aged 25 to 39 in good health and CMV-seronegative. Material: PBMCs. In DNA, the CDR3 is TGTGCTAGCAGCGTCGCGCAGGGCACAGATACGCAGTATTTT. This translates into CASSVAQGTDTQYF.